The 25 T cell receptor beta chains listed next were all sequenced from one sample in a study of PD-1 blockade in classical Hodgkin lymphoma. The patients all showed relapse after autologous stem cell transplantation, while their brentuximab vedotin exposure varied. CD4+ T cells were purified from thawed PBMCs by negative selection. The data were produced by immunoSEQ multiplex PCR, yet TCRdb's version contains in-frame clones alone and is incomplete. The sample lists approximately 25,000 clones, roughly 84% occurring once. The material was CD4+ T cells from blood, obtained at baseline. The receptors were sampled from a human donor with classical Hodgkin lymphoma.

The chain's CDR3 is CASSLNRGPYEQYF. The CDR3 nucleotides read TGTGCCAGCAGCTTGAACAGGGGGCCCTACGAGCAGTACTTC. This chain uses TRBV7-9 with TRBJ2-7; 9 bases line up with TRBD1. Germline CDR1 SEHNR, CDR2 FQNEAQ (reference sequence). After removal of 3 bases from V and 2 bases from J, the junction contained 2 bases not matched to a gene. This CDR3 contains 14 residues.

On this clone: At the DNA level, this CDR3 is encoded by other sequences in the same sample as well. This chain joins TRBV19 and TRBJ1-3, with 8 bases aligning to TRBD1. The V and J ends lost 6 bases and 0 bases, in that order; junction bases with no gene match: 1. From germline, CDR1 is LNHDA and CDR2 SQIVND (reference sequence). The length of the CDR3 is 14 residues. The CDR3 sequence is CASSDRGSGNTIYF. As DNA, the CDR3 is TGTGCCAGTAGCGACAGGGGCTCTGGAAACACCATATATTTT.

This clone was observed a handful of times. The V and J genes are TRBV18 and TRBJ2-5; D remains unclear. V lost 3 bases and J lost 3, with 11 bases in between. Germline V gene lookup returns CDR1 KGHSH and CDR2 LQKENI. This CDR3 spans 14 amino acids. The CDR3: CASSPGTRKETQYF. CDR3 nucleotides: TGTGCCAGCTCACCCGGTACGAGAAAAGAGACCCAGTACTTC. The complete variable domain, with remaining parts taken from reference TRBV18 and TRBJ2-5, reads NAGVMQNPRHLVRRRGQEARLRCSPMKGHSHVYWYRQLPEEGLKFMVYLQKENIIDESGMPKERFSAEFPKEGPSILRIQQVVRGDSAAYFCASSPGTRKETQYFGPGTRLLVL.

This sequence joins TRBV6-5 and TRBJ2-5; 8 positions agree with TRBD2. The CDR3 sequence is 16 residues long. The V and J ends lost 4 bases and 7 bases, in that order; junction bases with no gene match: 14. CDR1 MNHEY and CDR2 SVGAGI come from the germline V gene. CDR3 bases: TGTGCCAGCAGTTCCCAAGCAGCGGGGGAAGAGAGGACCCAGTACTTC. Translation gives CASSSQAAGEERTQYF.

This chain connects TRBV6-5 to TRBJ2-1, with TRBD2 identical over 9 bases. The CDR3 has 14 amino acids. The germline gives CDR1 MNHEY, CDR2 SVGAGI. V was pared by 8 bases and J by 7 bases, with 9 bases of the junction left unmatched. The CDR3 loop is CASRSGGSRNEQFF. As DNA, the CDR3 is TGTGCCAGCCGGAGCGGGGGGTCCCGGAATGAGCAGTTCTTC.

The chain is built from TRBV7-2 and TRBJ1-3, with D possibly TRBD1 on 5 matching bases. The CDR3 length is 15 residues. CDR1 SGHTA and CDR2 FQGNSA come from the germline V gene. V was cut by 0 bases and J by 4 bases, with 10 bases left in between. CDR3 in amino acids: CASSLAGGGGNTIYF. The CDR3 DNA is TGTGCCAGCAGCTTAGCGGGGGGTGGCGGAAACACCATATATTTT.

The sample holds a few counts of this clone. CDR3 sequence (DNA): TGCGCCAGCAGCCCATCGGGATCGGAGGATTCACCCCTCCACTTT. Amino acid sequence: CASSPSGSEDSPLHF. V usage is TRBV5-1 and J usage is TRBJ1-6; D gene ambiguous. This CDR3 is 15 amino acids long. Trimming shortened V by 4 bases and J by 8 bases, and 16 bases separated the two germline ends. The germline CDR1 and CDR2 sequences are SGHRS and YFSETQ.

The rearrangement joins TRBV14 to TRBJ1-1; D is undetermined. The CDR3 spans 13 residues. Germline V CDR1 and CDR2: SGHDN, FVKESK. The germline V and J ends were trimmed by 0 bases and 5 bases, with 7 bases remaining between them. CDR3 residues: CASSQEGWTEAFF. The CDR3 DNA reads TGTGCCAGCAGCCAAGAGGGTTGGACTGAAGCTTTCTTT.

This clone was seen more than once but under ten times. The V call is TRBV7-2, the J call TRBJ2-7; maybe TRBD1 (5 bases). The CDR3 is 13 amino acids. Germline values: CDR1 SGHTA, CDR2 FQGNSA. The germline V and J ends were trimmed by 0 bases and 7 bases, with 10 bases remaining between them. This CDR3 is CASSLAIQGEQYF. The CDR3 DNA reads as TGTGCCAGCAGCTTAGCTATCCAGGGAGAGCAGTACTTC.

The rearrangement links TRBV7-3 to TRBJ2-2; D is undetermined. Germline CDR1 and CDR2: SGHTA and FQGTGA. CDR3 length: 14 residues. Trimming shortened V by 5 bases and J by 0 bases, and 7 bases separated the two germline ends. Written as DNA, the CDR3 is TGTGCCAGCAGCATAAACGCGAACACCGGGGAGCTGTTTTTT. It codes for CASSINANTGELFF. Looking up the rest from reference TRBV7-3 and TRBJ2-2 gives the full variable domain: GAGVSQTPSNKVTEKGKYVELRCDPISGHTALYWYRQSLGQGPEFLIYFQGTGAADDSGLPNDRFFAVRPEGSVSTLKIQRTERGDSAVYLCASSINANTGELFFGEGSRLTVL.

The gene calls are TRBV5-1 and TRBJ2-3; the match to TRBD2 covers 8 bases. The CDR3 covers 18 residues. Germline CDR1 reads SGHRS; CDR2 reads YFSETQ. With V trimmed by 2 bases and J by 2 bases, 13 bases remained unmatched. The CDR3 reads CASSFPASERGYTDTQYF. In nucleotides, the CDR3 is TGCGCCAGCAGCTTCCCAGCTTCAGAGCGGGGGTACACAGATACGCAGTATTTT.

This clone was seen only a few times. The rearrangement links TRBV2 to TRBJ1-6; weak D call: TRBD1 (5 bases). V shed 4 bases and J shed 7 bases, with 8 bases lying between them. CDR3 length: 13 residues. Germline V lookup: CDR1 SNHLY, CDR2 FYNNEI. For the CDR3, the DNA is TGTGCCAGCAGTGGACAGCAAAATTCACCCCTCCACTTT. It is translated as CASSGQQNSPLHF.

The V call is TRBV5-1, the J call TRBJ2-5, with 7 bases aligning to TRBD1. Germline CDR1 reads SGHRS; CDR2 reads YFSETQ. The ends lost 0 bases at V and 5 bases at J; junction bases unmatched: 4. The length of the CDR3 is 14 residues. CDR3 DNA sequence: TGCGCCAGCAGCTTGGACAGGGGTGGGGAGACCCAGTACTTC. This encodes CASSLDRGGETQYF. The full variable domain, in which reference TRBV5-1 and TRBJ2-5 provide the parts outside the CDR3, is KAGVTQTPRYLIKTRGQQVTLSCSPISGHRSVSWYQQTPGQGLQFLFEYFSETQRNKGNFPGRFSGRQFSNSRSEMNVSTLELGDSALYLCASSLDRGGETQYFGPGTRLLVL.

This chain uses TRBV10-3 with TRBJ1-2; the D gene is possibly TRBD1 (5 bases). V lost 3 bases to trimming and J lost 7 bases, with 18 bases between them. Germline CDR1 ENHRY, CDR2 SYGVKD. The CDR3 spans 15 residues. The CDR3 reads CAISDLGTYPAGYTF. CDR3 nucleotides: TGTGCCATCAGTGACCTGGGGACCTACCCTGCTGGCTACACCTTC.

V is TRBV6-1 and J is TRBJ1-5, with D hard to call. Trimming pared 7 bases from V and 0 bases from J, leaving 7 bases between. This CDR3 comprises 13 residues. The germline V gene encodes CDR1 MNHNS and CDR2 SASEGT. CDR3 sequence (DNA): TGTGCCAGCACAGTTTATAGCAATCAGCCCCAGCATTTT. It encodes CASTVYSNQPQHF.

This sequence joins TRBV10-3 and TRBJ1-5; D gene unclear. The germline V gene encodes CDR1 ENHRY and CDR2 SYGVKD. V lost 6 bases to trimming and J lost 0 bases, with 6 bases between them. There are 13 residues in the CDR3. CDR3: CAISAGSNQPQHF. The CDR3 DNA follows: TGTGCCATCAGCGCAGGTAGCAATCAGCCCCAGCATTTT.

This clone was seen a single time. The rearrangement links TRBV2 to TRBJ2-2; the D is unclear. Germline assignment: CDR1 SNHLY and CDR2 FYNNEI. Trimming cost V 5 bases and J 4 bases, with 11 bases left between them. The CDR3 spans 14 residues. The CDR3 DNA sequence: TGTGCCAGCAGTCCTCTCATGGCCACCGGGGAGCTGTTTTTT. This codes for CASSPLMATGELFF.

This chain links TRBV6-6 with TRBJ1-1; TRBD1 matches at 7 bases. The CDR3 length is 14 residues. The germline V gene encodes CDR1 MNHNY and CDR2 SVGAGI (reference sequence). Unmatched junction bases numbered 5, after V lost 6 bases and J lost 1 base. The CDR3 DNA reads TGTGCCAGCAGCCAACAGGGGCGGAACACTGAAGCTTTCTTT. This encodes CASSQQGRNTEAFF.

The rearrangement links TRBV6-6 to TRBJ2-4; D might be TRBD1 or TRBD2, each matching 7 bases. V was pared by 2 bases and J by 6 bases, with 14 bases between. CDR3 size: 15 residues. Looked up from germline, CDR1 is MNHNY and CDR2 is SVGAGI (reference sequence). The CDR3 region has the DNA TGTGCCAGCAGTTACGTCGGGGGGACAGCAAACATTCAGTACTTC. This encodes CASSYVGGTANIQYF.

This chain links TRBV11-1 with TRBJ1-2; D call uncertain. The CDR3 covers 13 residues. V gave up 1 base and J gave up 2 bases, with 5 bases separating them. The germline V gene encodes CDR1 SGHAT and CDR2 FQDESV (reference sequence). The CDR3 coding sequence is TGTGCCAGCAGCTTAGAGGAAAACTATGGCTACACCTTC. Translation: CASSLEENYGYTF.

The V gene is TRBV7-2, the J gene TRBJ2-5; TRBD2 is a possible D gene (8 bases). V was trimmed by 5 bases and J by 5 bases, leaving 18 bases between them. The CDR3 has 15 amino acids. The germline V gene encodes CDR1 SGHTA and CDR2 FQGNSA. CDR3 in DNA: TGTGCCAGCAGCCCGCGACAGGGCGGGAGGGAGACCCAGTACTTC. Translation: CASSPRQGGRETQYF.

V usage is TRBV5-1 and J usage is TRBJ2-1; D possibly corresponds to TRBD1 (6 bases). V was trimmed by 2 bases and J by 1 base, leaving 7 bases between them. The CDR3 totals 14 residues. Germline loops: CDR1 SGHRS, CDR2 YFSETQ. The CDR3 loop is CASSFGQSYNEQFF. As DNA, the CDR3 is TGCGCCAGCAGCTTTGGACAGTCCTACAATGAGCAGTTCTTC.

This chain uses TRBV29-1 with TRBJ2-7, with a possible D match to TRBD2 (6 bases). Trimming took 4 bases from V and 6 from J, leaving 16 bases between them. This CDR3 contains 13 residues. The germline V gene has CDR1 SQVTM and CDR2 ANQGSEA. The chain's CDR3 is CSVVGGTGREQYF. The CDR3 bases are TGCAGCGTTGTTGGGGGGACTGGACGCGAGCAGTACTTC.

The rearrangement links TRBV29-1 to TRBJ1-1; D may be TRBD1 (6 bases). This CDR3 has 13 residues. V lost 1 base, J lost 4 bases, and 10 bases lay in between. Germline V gene data show CDR1 as SQVTM and CDR2 as ANQGSEA. This chain's CDR3 is CSVEGGQRTEAFF. CDR3 sequence (DNA): TGCAGCGTTGAAGGGGGGCAGCGCACTGAAGCTTTCTTT.

This chain joins TRBV19 and TRBJ1-3; D uncertain. Germline V gene sequence: CDR1 LNHDA, CDR2 SQIVND (reference sequence). Trimming removed 11 bases from V and 0 bases from J, with 14 bases in between. This CDR3 is built from 14 residues. The CDR3 region has the DNA TGTGCCGCACAATCGGGTTTCTCTGGAAACACCATATATTTT. Protein: CAAQSGFSGNTIYF.